Presented here are 30 T cell receptor beta chains from one specimen sequenced in a study of Ad26.COV2.S vaccination and SARS-CoV-2 variants. Produced via immunoSEQ multiplex PCR; TCRdb's table is partial and in-frame only. The sample has 240,000 or so clones; approximately 90% are singletons. Treatment specified: around 19 received Ad26.COV2.S at low or high dose, single or two shots; about five received placebo; per-sample allocation not given. Day 63 following the first vaccine or placebo injection was when the samples were taken. Material: peripheral blood, obtained in a trial of Ad26.COV2.S vaccine versus placebo. All receptors derive from a person between 18 and 65 years old who received the Ad26.COV2.S COVID-19 vaccine or a placebo.

The CDR3 sequence: CASSQDLGLAGHEQYF. CDR3 nucleotides: TGTGCCAGCAGCCAAGACCTGGGACTAGCGGGCCACGAGCAGTACTTC. The chain links TRBV4-2 to TRBJ2-7; 12 bases match TRBD2. This CDR3 region has 16 residues. With 0 bases clipped from V and 5 bases from J, the junction kept 5 bases outside the gene matches. Germline CDR1 and CDR2: LGHNA and YNFKEQ.

The chain employs TRBV4-1 and TRBJ2-5; 11 bases map to TRBD2. Germline V gene lookup returns CDR1 MGHRA and CDR2 YSYEKL. This CDR3 region has 15 residues. The V and J ends lost 0 bases and 5 bases, in that order; junction bases with no gene match: 2. DNA for the CDR3: TGCGCCAGCAGCCAAGATACTAGCGGGAGTGAGACCCAGTACTTC. It specifies CASSQDTSGSETQYF.

J is TRBJ2-1 and V is TRBV7-2; 9 nucleotides line up with TRBD2. Germline values: CDR1 SGHTA, CDR2 FQGNSA. The junction had 10 bases not matched to a gene; V was cut back by 2 bases and J by 8 bases. The CDR3 loop spans 16 amino acids. The CDR3 reads CASSLFGGRAMDEQFF. CDR3 in DNA: TGTGCCAGCAGCTTATTTGGCGGGAGGGCCATGGATGAGCAGTTCTTC.

This rearrangement joins TRBV18 to TRBJ2-2, with a tentative D call TRBD2 (6 bases). The V gene lost 3 bases and the J gene lost 1 base, with 12 bases spanning the gap. CDR1 KGHSH and CDR2 LQKENI come from the germline V gene. The CDR3 is 16 amino acids. Written as DNA, the CDR3 is TGTGCCAGCTCACCGCTAATCGGGAGGAACACCGGGGAGCTGTTTTTT. It specifies CASSPLIGRNTGELFF.

The chain is built from TRBV21-1 and TRBJ2-3; TRBD1 reflects the table's D call only, with no check against the DNA. TRBV21-1 is shown as a pseudogene. CDR3 size: 13 residues. The CDR3 loop is CASSKTPTDTQYF. The CDR3 coding sequence is TGTGCCAGCAGCAAGACACCCACAGATACGCAGTATTTT.

A few counts support this clone. This chain links TRBV5-1 with TRBJ2-6, with 7 bases identical to TRBD1. There are 17 residues in the CDR3. V lost 4 bases and J lost 2; bases outside the gene matches: 9. Germline-derived CDR1 and CDR2 are SGHRS and YFSETQ. This CDR3 is CASSPGPQGAGANVLTF. The CDR3 region has the DNA TGCGCCAGCAGCCCTGGACCTCAGGGGGCTGGGGCCAACGTCCTGACTTTC.

The CDR3 DNA reads as TGTGCCAGCAGTTTGCTGGCTAGCGGGAAGGTTTACGAGCAGTACTTC. The encoded protein is CASSLLASGKVYEQYF. The gene calls are TRBV27 and TRBJ2-7; 9 bases are shared with TRBD2. This CDR3 contains 16 residues. Germline CDR1 MNHEY, CDR2 SMNVEV (reference sequence). J was trimmed by 4 bases and V by 3 bases; bases with no gene match: 10.

The chain employs TRBV5-1 and TRBJ2-1, with TRBD2 matching 11 bases. This CDR3 comprises 17 residues. From germline, CDR1 is SGHRS and CDR2 YFSETQ. J gave up 7 bases and V 4 bases, and 13 bases lay outside the gene matches. Here the CDR3 reads CASSPGVLAGGWNEQFF. Written as DNA, the CDR3 is TGCGCCAGCAGCCCTGGTGTGCTAGCGGGAGGATGGAATGAGCAGTTCTTC.

The chain recombines TRBV20-1 with TRBJ2-1; D remains unclear. From germline, CDR1 is DFQATT and CDR2 SNEGSKA (reference sequence). Trimming left V 0 bases short and J 13 bases short, with 7 bases between. The CDR3 contains 10 residues. The DNA of the CDR3 is TGCAGTGCTAGAGACCCCTATCAGTTCTTC. Protein: CSARDPYQFF.

The rearrangement uses TRBV5-6 and TRBJ2-7; D gene uncertain. The CDR3 spans 11 residues. Germline-derived CDR1 and CDR2 are SGHDT and YYEEEE. The germline V and J ends were trimmed by 4 bases and 3 bases, with 5 bases remaining between them. CDR3 protein: CASSINYEQYF. Here the CDR3 DNA reads TGTGCCAGCAGCATAAACTACGAGCAGTACTTC.

As regards this clone: In this CDR3 the conserved last residue, phenylalanine or tryptophan, is missing, so a read error is likely. The limits of the CDR3 on the DNA are not certain, so only TCRdb's listed CDR3 is given. The rearrangement links TRBV7-9 to TRBJ1-1. Germline lookup yields CDR1 SEHNR and CDR2 FQNEAQ (reference sequence). The CDR3 sequence runs 8 residues, both termini included. The chain's CDR3 is CASSSEPR.

The chain employs TRBV27 and TRBJ1-2; TRBD1 agrees at 8 bases. Germline CDR1 reads MNHEY; CDR2 reads SMNVEV (reference sequence). CDR3 length equals 12 residues. The V and J ends lost 8 bases and 5 bases, in that order; junction bases with no gene match: 4. The CDR3 region has the DNA TGTGCCAGCTCGGACAGGGTATATGGCTACACCTTC. This codes for CASSDRVYGYTF.

V and J are TRBV30 and TRBJ1-5, with TRBD1 matching 10 bases. This CDR3 spans 16 amino acids. Germline lookup yields CDR1 GTSNPN and CDR2 SVGIG (reference sequence). The V segment lost 6 bases and the J segment 1 base; nucleotides outside the gene matches: 9. This CDR3 is CACKGGGQGSNQPQHF. In DNA, the CDR3 is TGTGCCTGTAAGGGTGGGGGACAGGGGAGCAATCAGCCCCAGCATTTT.

The sample holds a few counts of this clone. Other DNA sequences in this specimen translate into the identical CDR3. The chain recombines TRBV6-2 or TRBV6-3 with TRBJ1-1; 8 bases are shared with TRBD1. The V and J ends lost 2 bases and 4 bases, in that order; junction bases with no gene match: 0. The CDR3 extends over 13 amino acids. Germline-derived CDR1 and CDR2 are MNHEY and SVGEGT. The CDR3, as DNA: TGTGCCAGCAGTTACACAGGGGGCACTGAAGCTTTCTTT. Its translation is CASSYTGGTEAFF.

This chain uses TRBV6-2 or TRBV6-3 with TRBJ2-7, with D perhaps matching TRBD1 or TRBD2 (6 bases each). The CDR3 extends over 14 amino acids. Trimming stripped 0 bases from V and 3 bases from J, with 9 bases between. Germline assignment: CDR1 MNHEY and CDR2 SVGEGT. This chain's CDR3 is CASSYSGGIYEQYF. The CDR3 DNA reads TGTGCCAGCAGTTACTCGGGGGGCATCTACGAGCAGTACTTC.

V and J are TRBV27 and TRBJ2-7; TRBD2 aligns across 7 bases. There are 16 residues in the CDR3. CDR1 and CDR2 (germline): MNHEY, SMNVEV (reference sequence). V shed 5 bases, J shed 2 bases, and the junction held 12 bases outside the gene matches. CDR3 in amino acids: CASSVVAHSGTYEQYF. The CDR3 nucleotides read TGTGCCAGCAGTGTCGTAGCCCACAGCGGGACCTACGAGCAGTACTTC.

The rearrangement joins TRBV7-3 to TRBJ2-7, with a weak D call TRBD2 (6 bases). The CDR3 loop spans 14 amino acids. Germline assignment: CDR1 SGHTA and CDR2 FQGTGA. Trimming took 10 bases from V and 12 from J, leaving 28 bases between them. The CDR3 sequence is CATSNKLGGPSTYF. For the CDR3, the DNA is TGTGCCACCTCGAACAAATTGGGGGGTCCTTCGACGTACTTC.

This chain joins TRBV19 and TRBJ1-2, with TRBD1 identical over 7 bases. The junction had 10 bases not matched to a gene; V was cut back by 5 bases and J by 1 base. The CDR3 loop spans 16 amino acids. CDR1 LNHDA and CDR2 SQIVND come from the germline V gene (reference sequence). The DNA for the CDR3 is TGTGCCAGTAGTTCCCAACCCGGGACAGTTAACTATGGCTACACCTTC. Residues: CASSSQPGTVNYGYTF. The full variable domain, in which reference TRBV19 and TRBJ1-2 provide the parts outside the CDR3, is DGGITQSPKYLFRKEGQNVTLSCEQNLNHDAMYWYRQDPGQGLRLIYYSQIVNDFQKGDIAEGYSVSREKKESFPLTVTSAQKNPTAFYLCASSSQPGTVNYGYTFGSGTRLTVV.

The chain is built from TRBV7-6 and TRBJ1-6; TRBD1 aligns across 9 bases. V lost 5 bases, J lost 5 bases, and 4 bases stayed unmatched. CDR3 size: 15 residues. The germline V gene encodes CDR1 SGHVS and CDR2 FNYEAQ. CDR3 sequence reads: CASSLGTGNNSPLHF. DNA for the CDR3: TGTGCCAGCAGCCTCGGGACAGGGAATAATTCACCCCTCCACTTT. The complete variable domain, with remaining parts taken from reference TRBV7-6 and TRBJ1-6, reads GAGVSQSPRYKVTKRGQDVALRCDPISGHVSLYWYRQALGQGPEFLTYFNYEAQQDKSGLPNDRFSAERPEGSISTLTIQRTEQRDSAMYRCASSLGTGNNSPLHFGNGTRLTVT.

This sequence joins TRBV3-1 (or the pseudogene TRBV3-2) and TRBJ2-2; 14 bases map to TRBD2. The V and J ends lost 3 bases and 7 bases, in that order; junction bases with no gene match: 16. There are 20 residues in the CDR3. CDR1 is LGHDT, CDR2 YNNKEL, per germline (reference sequence). The CDR3 sequence is CASSQSLGGLAGARGGELFF. Written as DNA, the CDR3 is TGTGCCAGCAGCCAGTCTCTAGGGGGACTAGCGGGGGCCCGAGGCGGGGAGCTGTTTTTT.

This clone has a single count. The rearrangement uses TRBV10-3 and TRBJ2-7; 9 bases match TRBD1. The germline V gene encodes CDR1 ENHRY and CDR2 SYGVKD. V was clipped by 6 bases and J by 4 bases; unmatched bases: 4. The CDR3 spans 13 residues. CDR3 in amino acids: CAIRGTGLYEQYF. CDR3 nucleotide sequence: TGTGCCATCAGAGGGACAGGGCTATACGAGCAGTACTTC.

A few counts support this clone. This rearrangement joins TRBV3-1 (or the pseudogene TRBV3-2) to TRBJ1-2; possibly TRBD1 for D (5 bases). The CDR3 consists of 17 residues. The V gene lost 3 bases and the J gene lost 1 base, with 18 bases spanning the gap. Per germline, CDR1 LGHDT and CDR2 YNNKEL (reference sequence). This chain's CDR3 is CASSQSDQGVVNYGYTF. CDR3 in DNA: TGTGCCAGCAGCCAGTCGGACCAAGGGGTGGTTAACTATGGCTACACCTTC.

The chain joins TRBV30 to TRBJ1-6; D is perhaps TRBD1 (5 bases). CDR3 length equals 15 residues. V lost 1 base to trimming and J lost 6 bases, with 13 bases between them. Looked up from germline, CDR1 is GTSNPN and CDR2 is SVGIG (reference sequence). CDR3 protein: CAWSDQGTFNSPLHF. The DNA of the CDR3 is TGTGCCTGGAGTGACCAGGGAACTTTTAATTCACCCCTCCACTTT.

The chain employs TRBV6-2 or TRBV6-3 and TRBJ1-2, with a tentative D call TRBD1 (5 bases). Germline V gives CDR1 MNHEY, CDR2 SVGEGT. The CDR3 sequence is 15 residues long. Trimming shortened V by 5 bases and J by 3 bases, and 16 bases separated the two germline ends. The CDR3 nucleotides are TGTGCCAGCAGTGGCCTCACCTGGGACCACTATGGCTACACCTTC. It is translated as CASSGLTWDHYGYTF.

This chain uses TRBV7-2 with TRBJ2-3; D might be TRBD2 (7 bases). V was pared by 0 bases and J by 3 bases, with 16 bases between. The CDR3 runs to 17 residues. Looked up from germline, CDR1 is SGHTA and CDR2 is FQGNSA. Here the CDR3 DNA reads TGTGCCAGCAGCTTAGCTGGGGGGGGCCGTGGGACAGATACGCAGTATTTT. As protein: CASSLAGGGRGTDTQYF.

The V and J genes are TRBV28 and TRBJ1-2, with 9 positions matching TRBD1. The CDR3 has 16 amino acids. V lost 6 bases and J lost 1; bases outside the gene matches: 9. Germline CDR1 reads MDHEN; CDR2 reads SYDVKM. CDR3 DNA: TGTGCCAGCAGCTCACTGGGGGGACAGGGTAACTATGGCTACACCTTC. It yields the protein CASSSLGGQGNYGYTF.

The V call is TRBV18, the J call TRBJ1-4; D is undetermined. From germline, CDR1 is KGHSH and CDR2 LQKENI. The CDR3 is made up of 15 amino acids. The germline V and J ends were trimmed by 5 bases and 0 bases, with 10 bases remaining between them. CDR3 region: CASSAASSTNEKLFF. The DNA of the CDR3 is TGTGCCAGCTCAGCTGCGTCGTCAACTAATGAAAAACTGTTTTTT.

The J gene is TRBJ1-2, the V gene TRBV28; 7 nucleotides line up with TRBD1. Germline V lookup: CDR1 MDHEN, CDR2 SYDVKM. The CDR3 sequence is 14 residues long. J gave up 7 bases and V 5 bases, and 10 bases lay outside the gene matches. The CDR3 here is CASSQTGAAGGYTF. The CDR3 bases are TGTGCCAGCAGTCAAACAGGGGCGGCGGGTGGCTACACCTTC.

The rearrangement joins TRBV6-2 or TRBV6-3 to TRBJ2-6, with 10 bases lining up with TRBD1. The CDR3 extends over 18 amino acids. Germline lookup yields CDR1 MNHEY and CDR2 SVGEGT. The V and J ends lost 3 bases and 1 base, in that order; junction bases with no gene match: 6. CDR3 in amino acids: CASSYFGTGVSGANVLTF. For the CDR3, the DNA is TGTGCCAGCAGTTATTTCGGGACAGGGGTTTCTGGGGCCAACGTCCTGACTTTC.

V is TRBV5-6 and J is TRBJ1-2, with 8 bases matching TRBD1. In germline, CDR1 is SGHDT, CDR2 YYEEEE. V gave up 0 bases and J gave up 2 bases; unmatched junction bases: 0. This CDR3 comprises 14 residues. CDR3: CASSLGQGNYGYTF. CDR3 in DNA: TGTGCCAGCAGCTTGGGACAGGGGAACTATGGCTACACCTTC.